This T cell receptor (beta chain) was captured by sequencing in a study of T cells in localized non-small cell lung cancer. The V gene lost 2 bases and the J gene lost 5 bases, with 11 bases spanning the gap. This CDR3 contains 13 residues. Germline loops: CDR1 SGHRS, CDR2 YFSETQ. As concerns this clone: Its matching antigen is unknown.

The table came from immunoSEQ multiplex PCR; TCRdb's copy has only in-frame clones and leaves some out. The table includes 25,000 or so clones, 75% to 95% detected once. Regarding the study as a whole: It remains possible that heterogeneity exists, since only one tumor region was sequenced. Patients showing higher blood T cell density tended to see longer overall survival. Appearances in adjacent lung were noted for a median 57 of the top 100 tumor clones.

Source: peripheral blood, taken before any cancer treatment. The V call is TRBV5-1, the J call TRBJ2-7; no clear D. The TCR was taken from a woman aged 35-75 years with stage I lung adenocarcinoma. CDR3 sequence: CASSFSPGDEQYF. CDR3 DNA: TGCGCCAGCAGCTTTTCCCCAGGCGACGAGCAGTACTTC.